Each of the 24 T cell receptor beta chains below was sequenced from the same sample in a study of T cells expressing NK-cell markers. After re-calling the 5' RACE reads, TCRdb lists one entry per CDR3 protein, DNA absent. The data include approximately 440,000 distinct CDR3 sequences; the top ten clones carry 1.4% to 1.5%. The sequencing input was blood T cells: a sorted CD56 or NKG2C T cell subset, CD4+ or CD8+ T cells, or bulk PBMC T cells (not recorded which). Receptors originate from a woman in her forties or fifties in good health.

This CDR3 is CSTRTSWQETQYF. V gene TRBV29-1 combines with J gene TRBJ2-5; the D call of TRBD2 rests on TCRdb alone, since no DNA is present to check it. Germline V gives CDR1 SQVTM, CDR2 ANQGSEA. This CDR3 spans 13 amino acids. Combining the CDR3 with reference TRBV29-1 and TRBJ2-5 gives the whole variable domain SAVISQKPSRDICQRGTSLTIQCQVDSQVTMMFWYRQQPGQSLTLIATANQGSEATYESGFVIDKFPISRPNLTFSTLTVSNMSPEDSSIYLCSTRTSWQETQYFGPGTRLLVL.

This chain joins TRBV7-8 and TRBJ1-3. Germline CDR1 SGHVS, CDR2 FQNEAQ. The CDR3 contains 16 residues. The CDR3: CASSENSASSGNTIYF.

This chain links TRBV3-1 with TRBJ2-1; TCRdb designates TRBD2, a call that cannot be tested without DNA. Germline V gene lookup returns CDR1 LGHDT and CDR2 YNNKEL (reference sequence). CDR3 length: 14 amino acids. CDR3: CASSQGVLLAEQFF.

The V call is TRBV21-1, the J call TRBJ2-2; the D gene TCRdb calls, TRBD1, cannot be checked with no DNA. TRBV21-1 is a pseudogene segment. This CDR3 spans 14 amino acids. The CDR3 region is CASPTGYGTGELFF.

This chain links TRBV5-1 with TRBJ2-7; the D call of TRBD1 rests on TCRdb alone, since no DNA is present to check it. The germline V gene has CDR1 SGHRS and CDR2 YFSETQ. This CDR3 is built from 15 residues. The CDR3 sequence: CASSLDPDNFYEQYF.

The V and J genes are TRBV30 and TRBJ2-3; no DNA is available, so the TRBD2 call from TCRdb remains unchecked. The CDR3 totals 15 residues. Germline loops: CDR1 GTSNPN, CDR2 SVGIG (reference sequence). CDR3 in amino acids: CAWSLGGMRGDTQYF. Drawing the rest from reference TRBV30 and TRBJ2-3, the complete variable domain is SQTIHQWPATLVQPVGSPLSLECTVEGTSNPNLYWYRQAAGRGLQLLFYSVGIGQISSEVPQNLSASRPQDRQFILSSKKLLLSDSGFYLCAWSLGGMRGDTQYFGPGTRLTVL.

The chain's CDR3 is CASTELGAQVTDTQYF. This chain joins TRBV11-2 and TRBJ2-3; the D call from TCRdb, TRBD1, cannot be confirmed without DNA. Per the germline V gene, CDR1 is SGHAT and CDR2 is FQNNGV. The CDR3 extends over 16 amino acids.

The chain carries TRBV7-8 and TRBJ2-1; TCRdb's D call, TRBD1, is unchecked because there is no DNA. Germline lookup yields CDR1 SGHVS and CDR2 FQNEAQ. The CDR3 is 15 amino acids. The CDR3 sequence is CASSPDGGSYNEQFF.

This chain joins TRBV5-1 and TRBJ2-7; checking the TCRdb D call of TRBD1 is not possible without DNA. This CDR3 has 13 residues. Germline-derived CDR1 and CDR2 are SGHRS and YFSETQ. CDR3 protein: CASSSGQGGEQYF.

The chain combines TRBV24-1 with TRBJ1-5; TCRdb names TRBD1, which stays unverified in the absence of DNA. From germline, CDR1 is KGHDR and CDR2 SFDVKD. This CDR3 region has 13 residues. CDR3 residues: CATGTESNQPQHF.

The chain has TRBV27 and TRBJ1-4. This CDR3 has 15 amino acids. The germline gives CDR1 MNHEY, CDR2 SMNVEV (reference sequence). CDR3 region: CASSSDFWSSEKLFF.

The V and J genes are TRBV7-9 and TRBJ1-3. Germline V lookup: CDR1 SEHNR, CDR2 FQNEAQ (reference sequence). The CDR3 extends over 17 amino acids. CDR3 region: CASSFRADSNSGNTIYF.

The chain carries TRBV3-1 and TRBJ1-5. Germline CDR1 LGHDT, CDR2 YNNKEL (reference sequence). The CDR3 contains 15 residues. CDR3 protein: CASSQGRSNNQPQHF.

This rearrangement joins TRBV9 to TRBJ1-1; with no DNA, the TCRdb D assignment of TRBD1 cannot be verified. Per germline, CDR1 SGDLS and CDR2 YYNGEE. The CDR3 has 15 residues. CDR3 sequence: CASSVGHLFNTEAFF.

The rearrangement uses TRBV5-6 and TRBJ2-1; TCRdb proposes TRBD1, but this gene call is untestable without DNA. The CDR3 is 16 residues long. Germline V lookup: CDR1 SGHDT, CDR2 YYEEEE. The CDR3 spells CASSGYVSPWYNEQFF.

The chain joins TRBV28 to TRBJ2-2; the D gene TCRdb calls, TRBD1, cannot be checked with no DNA. The CDR3 loop spans 14 amino acids. CDR1 and CDR2 from the germline V gene are MDHEN and SYDVKM. CDR3 protein: CASSFSQGHGELFF.

The chain carries TRBV13 and TRBJ2-7; without DNA, the TCRdb call of TRBD2 cannot be checked. Germline loops: CDR1 PRHDT, CDR2 FYEKMQ (reference sequence). This CDR3 has 17 residues. The CDR3 reads CASTPSGTSGRSTEQYF.

The rearrangement links TRBV20-1 to TRBJ2-1; the D call of TRBD2 rests on TCRdb alone, since no DNA is present to check it. Looked up from germline, CDR1 is DFQATT and CDR2 is SNEGSKA (reference sequence). The CDR3 spans 14 residues. Here the CDR3 reads CSARVGTTYNEQFF.

The gene calls are TRBV12-3 or TRBV12-4 and TRBJ2-1; TCRdb picks TRBD1, but there is no DNA to check that call. The CDR3 runs 14 residues. CDR3 residues: CASSLLRTGGEQFF.

This chain links TRBV5-1 with TRBJ2-2. Germline V lookup: CDR1 SGHRS, CDR2 YFSETQ. CDR3 length equals 16 residues. The CDR3 protein is CASSLGIPLIYGELFF.

The V and J genes are TRBV20-1 and TRBJ2-3. CDR3 length equals 13 residues. From germline, CDR1 is DFQATT and CDR2 SNEGSKA (reference sequence). The chain's CDR3 is CSARVGGKDTQYF.

This chain links TRBV12-3 or TRBV12-4 with TRBJ2-1; TCRdb selects TRBD2, and the lack of DNA leaves this call unchecked. There are 15 residues in the CDR3. CDR3: CASTQTSGSWNEQFF.

V is TRBV27 and J is TRBJ2-3; TCRdb returns TRBD1, unconfirmable since there is no DNA. Germline CDR1 is MNHEY and CDR2 is SMNVEV (reference sequence). The CDR3 is made up of 15 amino acids. This chain's CDR3 is CASSFGRSSTDTQYF.

This chain's CDR3 is CASSRTTRLAGPPDTQYF. This chain links TRBV12-3 or TRBV12-4 with TRBJ2-3; without DNA, the TCRdb call of TRBD2 cannot be checked. The CDR3 consists of 18 residues.